This T cell receptor (beta chain) was profiled in a study of regulatory T cells in long-lasting Graves disease (dated by TCRdb to the early 2020s). About the study as a whole: Antithyroid drugs had been taken for less than 3 months by newly diagnosed Graves' disease patients. A total of around 35 samples underwent TCR sequencing, from about 13 patients with persistent Graves' disease and some 20 patients with newly diagnosed Graves' disease. Patients with persistent Graves' disease were compared with patients with newly diagnosed Graves' disease using TCR sequencing and RNA sequencing of peripheral blood. The study was registered as a clinical trial and conducted in China. What the work shows at the level of the full study, not this receptor alone: Sequencing and analysis were limited to the TCR beta chain. Only peripheral blood was studied, because thyroid tissue, the primary lesion, was inaccessible. Patients with persistent disease shared more public clonotypes (about 2,700) than newly diagnosed patients did (approximately 990). As a limitation, the authors acknowledged that the small sample size may reduce accuracy. Compared with newly diagnosed patients, patients with persistent Graves' disease had lower TCR Shannon entropy and fewer highly expanded clones, which suggests clonal expansion.

The table lists this clonotype with a few counts. Its antigen is unknown. Base qualities are not provided; no much larger clone lies one nucleotide away. The time point label for this specimen denotes: newly diagnosed GD, antithyroid drugs for less than 3 months. RNA was extracted from PBMCs in TRIzol for both TCR sequencing and RNA sequencing. Graves' disease was diagnosed according to American Thyroid Association guidelines. The patients came from an endocrinology department in Xi'an, China. Each patient gave about 9.1 milliliters of peripheral blood, collected in an EDTA anticoagulant tube. Ficoll Paque Plus density gradient separation was used to isolate PBMCs, and no additional T cell sorting was done. An Agilent 2100 Bioanalyzer and agarose gel were used to check RNA quality, while a NanoDrop 2000 measured RNA concentration. Receptors were amplified or captured by multiplex PCR. Sequenced using an Illumina HiSeq 4000. iRepertoire HTBI primers and Arm-PCR amplification of CDR3 regions were used to construct TCR beta libraries. Before sequencing, the PCR products went through gel purification. The study's own analysis went as follows. Gene usage analysis of CDR3 amino acid clonotypes relied on the approximately 62 TRBV and 13 to 15 TRBJ segments identified across samples. COPE and FqMerger were used to merge filtered high-quality paired reads into contigs. BLAST was used to align contigs to IMGT TRBV, TRBD and TRBJ reference genes, and CDR3 was defined according to IMGT. Any clonotype with a frequency above 0.1% was classified as a highly expanded clone. Shannon entropy served as the measure of repertoire diversity, while the Gini coefficient captured V-J evenness. Public clonotypes were defined as clonotypes shared by more than one individual. The public reads were reprocessed in TCRdb via fastp at Q25 and MiXCR, keeping in-frame beta chains. CDR3 protein duplicates are merged, each entry listing the most common genes and DNA. TCRdb, not the authors, supplied the V and J calls. For this sample there are roughly 420,000 distinct CDR3 sequences; 15% to 19% appear just once. The ten biggest clones cover about 20% of the sample.

This clonotype was sampled from a female donor with Graves disease. This material consisted of peripheral blood mononuclear cells (PBMCs), taken at new diagnosis, from a patient treated with antithyroid drugs.

In nucleotide form, the sequence is TGTGCCAGCAGCCAAGGAGGTGTAGGGGAGCAGTTCTTC. This codes for CASSQGGVGEQFF. Recombination connected TRBV3-1 to TRBJ2-1; the D segment cannot be called with confidence. V sheds 1 base and J sheds 10 bases, leaving 11 bases between their ends. CDR1 and CDR2 are read off the germline V gene (reference sequence) as LGHDT and YNNKEL. Inclusive of the bounding cysteine and phenylalanine, the CDR3 is 13 residues long. Solely the CDR3 DNA is kept, with 39 bases framed from the first base.